These 5 T cell receptor beta chains were all obtained from the same sample, sequenced in a study of Ad26.COV2.S vaccination and SARS-CoV-2 variants. Measured with immunoSEQ multiplex PCR; TCRdb has only the in-frame clones, and not every one. The repertoire consists of 300,000 to 350,000 clones, with 90% occurring once and the leading ten covering about 5%. Regarding treatment: roughly 19 received Ad26.COV2.S at low or high dose, single or two shots; roughly five received placebo; per-sample allocation not given. After the first vaccine or placebo injection, samples were drawn on day 63. The sequences come from peripheral blood, collected in a trial of Ad26.COV2.S vaccine versus placebo. These receptors all come from a person between 18 and 65 years old who received the Ad26.COV2.S COVID-19 vaccine or a placebo.

The rearrangement joins TRBV6-6 to TRBJ1-2, with D possibly being TRBD1 (5 bases). The CDR3 spans 12 residues. Trimming took 6 bases from V and 3 from J, leaving 8 bases between them. Germline assignment: CDR1 MNHNY and CDR2 SVGAGI (reference sequence). CDR3 sequence reads: CASSKTDYGYTF. The DNA of the CDR3 is TGTGCCAGCAGCAAGACAGACTATGGCTACACCTTC.

The chain uses TRBV29-1 and TRBJ1-2, with a weak D call TRBD1 (5 bases). Between the trimmed V and J ends, which lost 6 bases and 4 bases, there was a span of 18 bases. The germline V gene has CDR1 SQVTM and CDR2 ANQGSEA. The CDR3 loop spans 14 amino acids. The CDR3 nucleotides read TGCAGCGTGCCCCCGGGGATGGGGGGCTATGGCTACACCTTC. It yields the protein CSVPPGMGGYGYTF.

The CDR3 here is CASSPNMAGMNTEAFF. The CDR3 coding sequence is TGTGCCAGCAGCCCCAACATGGCCGGGATGAACACTGAAGCTTTCTTT. The V and J genes are TRBV11-3 and TRBJ1-1; D unresolved. The germline V and J ends were trimmed by 5 bases and 0 bases, with 16 bases remaining between them. This CDR3 contains 16 residues. The germline CDR1 and CDR2 sequences are SGHNT and YENEEA.

As regards this clone: The same CDR3 can be traced to other DNA sequences in this sample. CDR3 sequence (DNA): TGCAGCGTTGGTAAGAACACTGAAGCTTTCTTT. Protein sequence: CSVGKNTEAFF. This chain joins TRBV29-1 and TRBJ1-1; D gene uncertain. CDR1 and CDR2 (germline): SQVTM, ANQGSEA. CDR3 length: 11 residues. V dropped 4 bases and J dropped 1 base, with 4 bases sitting between them.

The CDR3, as DNA: TGTGCCAGCAGAAGGACAGACAATCAGCCCCAGCATTTT. It specifies CASRRTDNQPQHF. The gene calls are TRBV6-5 and TRBJ1-5; D is possibly TRBD1 (6 bases). V lost 6 bases and J 3 bases, leaving 9 bases between the germline ends. Germline CDR1 MNHEY, CDR2 SVGAGI. This CDR3 spans 13 amino acids.